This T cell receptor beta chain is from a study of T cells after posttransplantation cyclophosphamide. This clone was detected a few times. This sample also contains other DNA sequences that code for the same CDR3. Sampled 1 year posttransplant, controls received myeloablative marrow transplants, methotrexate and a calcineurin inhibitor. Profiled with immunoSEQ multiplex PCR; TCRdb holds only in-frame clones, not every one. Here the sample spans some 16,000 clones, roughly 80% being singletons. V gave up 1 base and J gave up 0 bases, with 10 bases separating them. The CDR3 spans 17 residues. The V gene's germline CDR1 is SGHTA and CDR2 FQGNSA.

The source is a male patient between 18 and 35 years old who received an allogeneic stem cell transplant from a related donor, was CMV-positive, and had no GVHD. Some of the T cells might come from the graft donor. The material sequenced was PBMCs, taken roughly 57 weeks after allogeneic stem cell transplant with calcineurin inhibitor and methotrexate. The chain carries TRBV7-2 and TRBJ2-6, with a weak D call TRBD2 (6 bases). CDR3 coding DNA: TGTGCCAGCAGCTTAGGGCGGGGCTTCTCTGGGGCCAACGTCCTGACTTTC. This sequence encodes CASSLGRGFSGANVLTF.